This TCR beta chain came from a study of cytomegalovirus exposure and HLA in healthy donors. Across the study: Samples from HLA-typed donors yielded about 80 million unique TCRs in an early data release. Overall study results and limits: Associated with cytomegalovirus, according to the listing, were 150 to 200 TCR beta chains.

Note on this clone: Its antigen is not known.

The germline CDR1 and CDR2 sequences are SQVTM and ANQGSEA. This CDR3 contains 12 residues. PCR used 60 Vbeta primers and 13 Jbeta primers. Some clones are missing from TCRdb's copy, which holds only in-frame ones; the method was immunoSEQ multiplex PCR. The data contain about 150,000 clones, approximately 84% of them seen just once; the ten biggest clones take up 2% to 2.5%. This receptor was identified in a woman aged 18-29 years in good health and CMV-seronegative. The rearrangement links TRBV29-1 to TRBJ2-5; 8 bases are a match to TRBD1. The DNA end favors TRBJ2-7, so the J call may be wrong. Sequencing was performed on PBMCs. The CDR3 here is CSASDRGGEQYF. The DNA for the CDR3 is TGCAGCGCCTCAGACAGGGGCGGCGAGCAGTACTTC.